A single sample gave rise to the 21 T cell receptor beta chains below, sequenced in a study of CXCR3-negative and CXCR3-positive naive CD8 T cells. General study findings and limits: When CXCR3-positive naive cells were set against CXCR3-negative naive cells, the former had more hydrophobic TRB CDR3s.

The TRB libraries of cDNA were built by UMI-labeled 5' RACE. Using the 5' RACE reads, TCRdb records one entry per CDR3 protein without DNA. The specimen's table records about 56,000 distinct CDR3 sequences. Their antigens remain unidentified. Sequencing used naive CXCR3+ CD8+ T cells from blood. Indicated subset: CD45RO-CCR7+CD27+CD95- naive CD8+ T cells expressing CXCR3 (TNR3+). The origin of the receptors is a human donor in good health. Some clones in this sample may be carry-over from other donors' samples.

The CDR3 here is CSVYMGGDTEAFF. This sequence joins TRBV29-1 and TRBJ1-1; the TCRdb D gene call, TRBD1, has no DNA to confirm it. In germline, CDR1 is SQVTM, CDR2 ANQGSEA. The CDR3 consists of 13 residues. Drawing the rest from reference TRBV29-1 and TRBJ1-1, the complete variable domain is SAVISQKPSRDICQRGTSLTIQCQVDSQVTMMFWYRQQPGQSLTLIATANQGSEATYESGFVIDKFPISRPNLTFSTLTVSNMSPEDSSIYLCSVYMGGDTEAFFGQGTRLTVV.

The chain combines TRBV12-3 or TRBV12-4 with TRBJ2-7; the TCRdb D gene call, TRBD1, has no DNA to confirm it. The length of the CDR3 is 15 residues. CDR3 protein: CASSRPGAPAYEQYF.

The chain uses TRBV5-1 and TRBJ2-7; the D call of TRBD2 rests on TCRdb alone, since no DNA is present to check it. CDR3 size: 15 residues. Germline V CDR1 and CDR2: SGHRS, YFSETQ. CDR3 in amino acids: CASSPTGLAGYEQYF.

This sequence joins TRBV4-3 and TRBJ2-1. CDR1 is LGHNA, CDR2 YSLEER, per germline. The CDR3 totals 16 residues. Here the CDR3 reads CASSQDVSGSYNEQFF.

The chain is built from TRBV29-1 and TRBJ2-2. Germline-derived CDR1 and CDR2 are SQVTM and ANQGSEA. CDR3 length equals 16 residues. The CDR3: CSVEALSNPNTGELFF.

This CDR3 is CASSHRMRTDTQYF. The rearrangement links TRBV21-1 to TRBJ2-3. TRBV21-1 is annotated as a pseudogene. The CDR3 is 14 residues long.

This sequence joins TRBV7-8 and TRBJ2-2; there is no DNA to check the TCRdb D call of TRBD1. CDR1 is SGHVS, CDR2 FQNEAQ, per germline. This CDR3 is 14 amino acids long. CDR3 in amino acids: CASSLVDRGGELFF.

The chain couples TRBV14 to TRBJ1-2. This CDR3 has 13 amino acids. Germline V gives CDR1 SGHDN, CDR2 FVKESK. CDR3 residues: CASSAEMNYGYTF.

This chain uses TRBV4-3 with TRBJ1-6; the TRBD1 assignment by TCRdb is unverifiable without DNA. CDR3 size: 16 residues. Germline assignment: CDR1 LGHNA and CDR2 YSLEER. The chain's CDR3 is CASSQDSDRGNSPLHF.

The genes are TRBV7-7 and TRBJ2-3; the D gene TCRdb calls, TRBD1, cannot be checked with no DNA. This CDR3 is 15 amino acids long. Germline CDR1 reads SSHAT; CDR2 reads FNYEAQ (reference sequence). CDR3: CASSLGGAAGDTQYF.

This CDR3 reads CASSREDVLTF. This chain uses TRBV18 with TRBJ2-6. Germline V gene sequence: CDR1 KGHSH, CDR2 LQKENI. This CDR3 is 11 amino acids long.

V is TRBV4-3 and J is TRBJ2-7; the TCRdb call, TRBD1, lacks DNA for checking. CDR1 LGHNA and CDR2 YSLEER come from the germline V gene. The CDR3 contains 14 residues. CDR3 region: CASSSDQGETEQYF.

The V gene is TRBV7-8, the J gene TRBJ2-5; lacking DNA, the TRBD1 call made by TCRdb goes unchecked. This CDR3 comprises 16 residues. From germline, CDR1 is SGHVS and CDR2 FQNEAQ. The CDR3 reads CASRHYQGMQLETQYF.

The chain uses TRBV21-1 and TRBJ2-5. TRBV21-1 has pseudogene status. The CDR3 consists of 12 residues. The CDR3 sequence: CASSKCEETQYF.

The chain employs TRBV3-1 and TRBJ1-1. The CDR3 runs 15 residues. Germline V CDR1 and CDR2: LGHDT, YNNKEL (reference sequence). The chain's CDR3 is CASSQASGGRKEAFF.

The chain combines TRBV7-9 with TRBJ2-1; checking the TCRdb D call of TRBD1 is not possible without DNA. The V gene's germline CDR1 is SEHNR and CDR2 FQNEAQ (reference sequence). The CDR3 contains 18 residues. CDR3 in amino acids: CASSLLSSRQFSYNEQFF.

The chain combines TRBV29-1 with TRBJ2-7; there is no DNA to check the TCRdb D call of TRBD1. CDR3 length equals 13 residues. Germline CDR1 reads SQVTM; CDR2 reads ANQGSEA. The CDR3 is CSVWAGNANEQYF.

CDR3 residues: CASSEAPWDRELNEQFF. The V and J genes are TRBV2 and TRBJ2-1; the TCRdb call, TRBD1, lacks DNA for checking. The CDR3 is 17 amino acids. The germline gives CDR1 SNHLY, CDR2 FYNNEI.

The chain links TRBV7-9 to TRBJ2-5; without DNA, the TCRdb call of TRBD2 cannot be checked. The CDR3 is made up of 17 amino acids. Germline assignment: CDR1 SEHNR and CDR2 FQNEAQ (reference sequence). CDR3 loop: CASSLWELAGFQETQYF.

The rearrangement links TRBV6-2 or TRBV6-3 to TRBJ2-7; TCRdb outputs TRBD2, but without DNA this stays unchecked. Per the germline V gene, CDR1 is MNHEY and CDR2 is SVGEGT. The CDR3 contains 17 residues. The CDR3: CASSYSTSGGPPYEQYF.

CDR3 loop: CASSLEHGGIVDTGELFF. The chain links TRBV7-9 to TRBJ2-2; there is no DNA to check the TCRdb D call of TRBD2. The CDR3 contains 18 residues. Germline CDR1 SEHNR, CDR2 FQNEAQ (reference sequence).